One sample yielded the 26 T cell receptor beta chains listed below, sequenced in a study of blood T cells in healthy people across ages. Then a second PCR, running about 6 to 11 cycles, was carried out with a sample-barcoded 5' primer and a J-beta primer mix. TCRdb itself ran the 5' RACE reads through MiXCR, one entry per CDR3 protein. This table has fewer than 2,000,000 distinct CDR3 sequences, roughly 32% appearing once. Sample: blood. These receptors all come from a woman between 25 and 40 years old in good health.

The chain links TRBV28 to TRBJ2-7, with TRBD2 matching 14 bases. The CDR3 length is 17 residues. The germline V gene has CDR1 MDHEN and CDR2 SYDVKM. The V and J ends lost 6 bases and 1 base, in that order; junction bases with no gene match: 8. The CDR3 sequence is CASSPGLAGARSYEQYF. As DNA, the CDR3 is TGTGCCAGCAGCCCGGGACTAGCGGGAGCAAGGTCCTACGAGCAGTACTTC.

J is TRBJ1-5 and V is TRBV4-1; 7 bases line up with TRBD1. The V gene end was trimmed by 2 bases and the J gene end by 4 bases; junction bases not matched to a gene: 20. CDR3 length: 20 amino acids. Germline values: CDR1 MGHRA, CDR2 YSYEKL. The CDR3 region is CASSQTNYVIGTAANQPQHF. CDR3 sequence (DNA): TGCGCCAGCAGCCAAACTAATTATGTAATTGGGACAGCAGCAAATCAGCCCCAGCATTTT.

The chain joins TRBV9 to TRBJ1-2; no reliable D call. The V end was cut by 4 bases, the J end by 0 bases, with 10 bases between. CDR1 SGDLS and CDR2 YYNGEE come from the germline V gene. The CDR3 consists of 14 residues. The CDR3 DNA reads TGTGCCAGCAGCCAGAGCTTATCTAACTATGGCTACACCTTC. This codes for CASSQSLSNYGYTF.

The V gene is TRBV19, the J gene TRBJ2-5; D tentatively fits TRBD1 or TRBD2 (6 bases each). This CDR3 has 13 amino acids. Deletions cut 5 bases from V and 8 bases from J, with 15 bases between. The germline CDR1 and CDR2 sequences are LNHDA and SQIVND (reference sequence). DNA for the CDR3: TGTGCCAGTAGTGGGGGGCGGGCTGGTACCCAGTACTTC. Amino acid sequence: CASSGGRAGTQYF. Complete variable domain (other parts from reference TRBV19 and TRBJ2-5): DGGITQSPKYLFRKEGQNVTLSCEQNLNHDAMYWYRQDPGQGLRLIYYSQIVNDFQKGDIAEGYSVSREKKESFPLTVTSAQKNPTAFYLCASSGGRAGTQYFGPGTRLLVL.

The gene calls are TRBV5-1 and TRBJ2-7; 8 bases are shared with TRBD2. There are 17 residues in the CDR3. J was trimmed by 2 bases and V by 0 bases; bases with no gene match: 10. Looked up from germline, CDR1 is SGHRS and CDR2 is YFSETQ. The CDR3 spells CASSLARELRGAYEQYF. The DNA for the CDR3 is TGCGCCAGCAGCTTGGCCAGAGAGCTGCGGGGGGCCTACGAGCAGTACTTC.

The chain carries TRBV5-1 and TRBJ2-7, with unresolved D. V was trimmed by 6 bases and J by 3 bases, leaving 22 bases between them. CDR3 length equals 16 residues. Germline CDR1 SGHRS, CDR2 YFSETQ. Here the CDR3 DNA reads TGCGCCAGCAACTTTCTTGGCAGTCCGGTCGACTACGAGCAGTACTTC. This translates into CASNFLGSPVDYEQYF.

A few counts support this clonotype. The J gene is TRBJ2-7, the V gene TRBV6-6; 7 bases agree with TRBD1. The CDR3 runs to 14 residues. The V segment lost 4 bases and the J segment 5 bases; nucleotides outside the gene matches: 8. The germline gives CDR1 MNHNY, CDR2 SVGAGI (reference sequence). This CDR3 is CASSLRDSLHEQYF. The CDR3 nucleotides read TGTGCCAGCAGTTTACGGGACAGCCTCCACGAGCAGTACTTC.

This clonotype was detected only a few times. The chain joins TRBV4-1 to TRBJ2-3; 8 nucleotides line up with TRBD2. CDR1 and CDR2 from the germline V gene are MGHRA and YSYEKL. CDR3 length: 17 amino acids. V was clipped by 0 bases and J by 3 bases; unmatched bases: 8. The CDR3 nucleotides are TGCGCCAGCAGCCAAGAACCGGGACTAGTGGTAACAGATACGCAGTATTTT. Translated: CASSQEPGLVVTDTQYF.

The V and J genes are TRBV2 and TRBJ2-5; TRBD2 aligns across 9 bases. The CDR3 covers 14 residues. Germline CDR1 SNHLY, CDR2 FYNNEI. The V segment lost 7 bases and the J segment 7 bases; nucleotides outside the gene matches: 10. In nucleotides, the CDR3 is TGTGCCAGCATGCCCTTAGCGGGGGAACTGACCCAGTACTTC. Residues: CASMPLAGELTQYF.

The chain joins TRBV5-6 to TRBJ2-5; D gene unclear. Trimming took 3 bases from V and 2 from J, leaving 8 bases between them. The V gene's germline CDR1 is SGHDT and CDR2 YYEEEE. The CDR3 spans 13 residues. The CDR3 coding sequence is TGTGCCAGCAGCTCCCGACATCAAGAGACCCAGTACTTC. Translation: CASSSRHQETQYF.

This clonotype came up a few times. This chain links TRBV6-2 or TRBV6-3 with TRBJ1-1, with D unclear. The germline V and J ends were trimmed by 7 bases and 1 base, with 13 bases remaining between them. The CDR3 is 14 residues long. Germline lookup yields CDR1 MNHEY and CDR2 SVGEGT. The CDR3 DNA follows: TGTGCCAGCATCCCCGCCGGGGAGAACACTGAAGCTTTCTTT. Translating gives CASIPAGENTEAFF.

This clonotype occurred a few times. The chain couples TRBV11-1 to TRBJ1-2; 10 bases line up with TRBD1. Germline V lookup: CDR1 SGHAT, CDR2 FQDESV (reference sequence). This CDR3 is 14 amino acids long. The junction had 4 bases not matched to a gene; V was cut back by 5 bases and J by 4 bases. This CDR3 reads CASSAGQGFYGYTF. Here the CDR3 DNA reads TGTGCCAGCAGCGCGGGACAGGGGTTCTATGGCTACACCTTC.

V and J are TRBV27 and TRBJ2-3; TRBD1 agrees at 8 bases. The CDR3 consists of 16 residues. With V trimmed by 5 bases and J by 5 bases, 12 bases remained unmatched. In germline, CDR1 is MNHEY, CDR2 SMNVEV (reference sequence). The CDR3 loop reads CASSPQFRGLGDTQYF. The CDR3 DNA reads as TGTGCCAGCAGTCCTCAGTTCAGGGGGCTTGGAGATACGCAGTATTTT.

A note on this clonotype: The CDR3 ends on some other residue instead of the conserved phenylalanine or tryptophan, so this is likely a read error. The chain has TRBV6-5 and TRBJ1-1; TRBD1 matches at 7 bases. This CDR3 has 15 amino acids. V shed 5 bases and J 0 bases; nucleotides not matched to a gene: 6. Per the germline V gene, CDR1 is MNHEY and CDR2 is SVGAGI. The CDR3 here is CASSGTGTVNTEAFV. The DNA for the CDR3 is TGTGCCAGCAGTGGAACCGGGACAGTGAACACTGAAGCTTTCGTT.

The chain is built from TRBV5-1 and TRBJ2-7; TRBD2 agrees at 9 bases. J lost 0 bases, V lost 4 bases, and 11 bases had no gene match. The germline V gene encodes CDR1 SGHRS and CDR2 YFSETQ. The CDR3 length is 17 residues. This CDR3 reads CASSRFAASGASYEQYF. In nucleotides, the CDR3 is TGCGCCAGCAGCCGTTTTGCGGCTAGCGGGGCCTCCTACGAGCAGTACTTC. The full variable domain, its missing parts supplied by reference TRBV5-1 and TRBJ2-7, is KAGVTQTPRYLIKTRGQQVTLSCSPISGHRSVSWYQQTPGQGLQFLFEYFSETQRNKGNFPGRFSGRQFSNSRSEMNVSTLELGDSALYLCASSRFAASGASYEQYFGPGTRLTVT.

This clonotype was observed a handful of times. This rearrangement joins TRBV21-1 to TRBJ2-7; TRBD1 is taken as the D call from the table, unchecked against the DNA. TRBV21-1 is designated a pseudogene. This CDR3 region has 14 residues. The CDR3 sequence: CASSNRVSSYEQYF. Written as DNA, the CDR3 is TGTGCCAGCAGCAACAGGGTAAGCTCCTACGAGCAGTACTTC.

This chain uses TRBV25-1 with TRBJ2-3; 10 nucleotides line up with TRBD2. After removal of 2 bases from V and 6 bases from J, the junction contained 23 bases not matched to a gene. Germline loops: CDR1 MGHDK, CDR2 SYGVNS. This CDR3 is 21 amino acids long. CDR3 sequence reads: CASSEQSRDSGRKGVEDTQYF. The CDR3 DNA reads as TGTGCCAGCAGTGAACAGAGCCGGGATAGCGGGAGGAAGGGGGTCGAGGATACGCAGTATTTT.

V gene TRBV7-2 combines with J gene TRBJ2-1, with 7 positions matching TRBD1. The V gene's germline CDR1 is SGHTA and CDR2 FQGNSA. J lost 10 bases, V lost 5 bases, and 14 bases had no gene match. The CDR3 consists of 15 residues. DNA of the CDR3: TGTGCCAGCAGCCGGGCAGGCCTGGGCAGGGGGGAGCAGTTCTTC. Translating gives CASSRAGLGRGEQFF.

J is TRBJ2-5 and V is TRBV28; 7 nucleotides match TRBD1. The CDR3 is 17 residues long. Germline lookup yields CDR1 MDHEN and CDR2 SYDVKM. Unmatched junction bases numbered 10, after V lost 3 bases and J lost 0 bases. CDR3 amino acids: CASSLREDRAYQETQYF. The CDR3 DNA sequence: TGTGCCAGCAGTTTGAGGGAAGACAGGGCGTACCAAGAGACCCAGTACTTC.

This clonotype has just a few counts. This chain joins TRBV4-1 and TRBJ1-1, with TRBD1 matching over 11 bases. Germline V gives CDR1 MGHRA, CDR2 YSYEKL. The CDR3 spans 17 residues. V was pared by 1 base and J by 11 bases, with 15 bases of the junction left unmatched. The CDR3 is CASSQVIAGQGVEGAFF. The CDR3 bases are TGCGCCAGCAGCCAAGTAATTGCGGGACAGGGGGTGGAGGGGGCTTTCTTT.

V usage is TRBV18 and J usage is TRBJ1-5; 11 nucleotides agree with TRBD1. V dropped 3 bases and J dropped 3; count of bases not matched to a gene: 4. Germline CDR1 and CDR2: KGHSH and LQKENI. The CDR3 sequence is 16 residues long. CDR3 residues: CASSPPGQGVNQPQHF. The CDR3 DNA reads as TGTGCCAGCTCACCCCCGGGACAGGGGGTCAATCAGCCCCAGCATTTT.

V usage is TRBV11-2 and J usage is TRBJ2-4; the match to TRBD2 covers 10 bases. The end of the DNA fits TRBJ2-7 better, so the J call may be wrong. Germline V lookup: CDR1 SGHAT, CDR2 FQNNGV. The CDR3 is 15 residues long. In DNA, the CDR3 is TGTGCCAGCAGCACCCATCTAGCGGGAGTAGGCGAGCAGTACTTC. It encodes CASSTHLAGVGEQYF.

The chain employs TRBV30 and TRBJ1-2, with D hard to call. V shed 0 bases and J shed 0 bases, with 11 bases lying between them. CDR3 size: 15 residues. CDR1 is GTSNPN, CDR2 SVGIG, per germline (reference sequence). The CDR3 nucleotides read TGTGCCTGGAGTGTAATGGCAGGCTCTAACTATGGCTACACCTTC. Amino acid sequence: CAWSVMAGSNYGYTF.

This clonotype was observed many times. The V call is TRBV12-3 or TRBV12-4, the J call TRBJ2-7; D might be TRBD1 or TRBD2, each matching 5 bases. CDR3 length equals 15 residues. V shed 5 bases and J shed 1 base, with 15 bases lying between them. CDR3 residues: CASSPVWGFSYEQYF. In DNA form, the CDR3 reads TGTGCCAGCAGTCCTGTATGGGGGTTTTCCTACGAGCAGTACTTC.

The chain combines TRBV10-3 with TRBJ2-1, with D possibly matching TRBD1 (5 bases). Germline loops: CDR1 ENHRY, CDR2 SYGVKD. The length of the CDR3 is 13 residues. Trimming took 7 bases from V and 5 from J, leaving 12 bases between them. The CDR3 nucleotides read TGTGCCATCACCACGGACAACCACAATGAGCAGTTCTTC. Amino acid sequence: CAITTDNHNEQFF.

This clonotype came up a few times. J is TRBJ2-7 and V is TRBV27; D is unresolved. CDR1 and CDR2 from the germline V gene are MNHEY and SMNVEV (reference sequence). The ends were cut back, 0 bases at V and 3 bases at J, with 12 bases in the middle. The CDR3 consists of 15 residues. CDR3 sequence: CASSLSPALIYEQYF. For the CDR3, the DNA is TGTGCCAGCAGTTTATCGCCAGCCCTGATCTACGAGCAGTACTTC.